Below, one TCR beta chain is given with its context. This clonotype was recorded a few times. Its antigen is unknown. The junction shows a germline mismatch at one end, possibly a read error. For repertoire sequencing, TCR beta CDR3 regions were amplified from RNA transcripts. HTBI primers and the Qiagen OneStep RT-PCR kit were used in a first-round RT-PCR, which was followed by a second-round multiplex PCR, size selection and purification. Libraries were sequenced on an Illumina HiSeq2000 using paired-end 100 bp reads. On the study's bioinformatics: SOAPnuke was used for read processing, and reads with adapters, uncalled bases, a mean Phred below 15, or no exact constant-primer or identifier match were discarded. High-quality paired reads were merged with COPE v1.2.5. Each unique nucleotide sequence was treated as a clonotype, and MiTCR v1.1 was used to align the clonotypes to the IMGT TRB V, D and J references. Analysis was restricted to V-J combinations with a frequency above 0.0001, which covered 98% to 99.2% of repertoires. For each V-J combination, a TCR clonal expansion and chaos score was defined as the ratio of F50 clonal expansion to chaos observed in the TCRdist matrix. Welch's t-statistics and random forest were used to reduce the features to some 13 V-J combinations, which were then used as input to a naive Bayes classifier. Thyroid-blood repertoire similarity was quantified with the Morisita-Horn index. TCRdb trimmed the raw reads at Q25, called clones with MiXCR and kept productive beta chains. Each record represents a unique CDR3 protein, reported with the most common genes and DNA among its rows. In this record, the V and J calls reflect TCRdb's handling and not the investigators' own analysis. This sample lists some 410,000 distinct CDR3 sequences; about 21% were detected once. The ten biggest clones cover approximately 3% of the sample.

This record comes from a study of Graves' ophthalmopathy and Graves' hyperthyroidism (dated by TCRdb to the late 2010s). In terms of the full investigation: Peripheral blood samples were taken at the time of initial diagnosis, before any treatment was given. Following sample collection, hyperthyroidism patients were given methimazole at a starting dose of 30 mg daily, and ophthalmopathy patients were given high-dose intravenous methylprednisolone. In over five hyperthyroidism patients, the T-cell repertoires found in thyroid tissue were compared with those found in blood. To explore V-J signatures that distinguish ophthalmopathy from hyperthyroidism, a discovery set of about a hundred patients was enrolled, made up of 40 to 45 with ophthalmopathy and 55 to 65 with stable hyperthyroidism. An independent validation cohort was composed of fewer than 20 hyperthyroidism patients and around 16 patients who later progressed from hyperthyroidism to ophthalmopathy. In total, over 130 blood samples were TCR-sequenced: roughly 45 ophthalmopathy, under 80 hyperthyroidism and roughly 17 hyperthyroidism-to-ophthalmopathy patients. TCR beta repertoire signatures were used to distinguish Graves' ophthalmopathy from Graves' hyperthyroidism and to predict progression to ophthalmopathy. The 75 to 100 discovery patients were divided at random into training and test sets in a 7:3 ratio. Summary of the overall study and its limitations: Sample size was not statistically predetermined, and group allocation was not concealed from the investigators. In validation, the model predicted ophthalmopathy progression with about 70% sensitivity and about 77% specificity; some 13 predicted patients were CT-confirmed with GO in a median of 6.5 months. Most of the expanded thyroid clonotypes with a frequency above 0.001 were also detected in blood, and it was suggested that the thyroid immune response may be reflected by blood repertoires. Ophthalmopathy was separated from stable hyperthyroidism by the 13-signature model with roughly 87% sensitivity and 81.08% specificity in cross-validation and with 80%/75% in the test set.

Hyperthyroidism was defined as stable when no progression to ophthalmopathy occurred within 18 months of follow-up. Hyperthyroidism patients were newly diagnosed, were aged 18 to 65 years, and had a disease duration under 2 months. Patients with other autoimmune diseases, uncontrolled infections, pregnancy or lactation were excluded. Diagnosis relied on clinical symptoms, serum thyroxine, TRAb, thyroid ultrasound and orbital computed tomography. PBMCs were isolated from approximately 10 ml of fresh peripheral blood by Ficoll-Paque density gradient centrifugation. Total RNA was extracted using Trizol reagent, and RNA quality was checked on an Agilent 2100 Bioanalyzer. The sequence derives from a woman in her late teens or twenties with stable Graves' hyperthyroidism. Donor details come from another sample of the same person, matched by shared clones. Material: peripheral blood.

The CDR3 is CSVKDRRSGRADNIKYF. At the DNA level, the sequence is TGCAGCGTTAAGGACAGGCGGAGCGGGAGGGCCGATAACATTAAGTACTTC. The chain links TRBV29-1 with TRBJ2-4, with 10 bases matching TRBD2. In the germline V gene, CDR1 corresponds to SQVTM and CDR2 to ANQGSEA. CDR3 length: 17 amino acids, cysteine to phenylalanine. The sequence is cut down to CDR3 DNA, 51 bases in frame from base 1.